Following are 4 T cell receptor beta chains from one sample sequenced in a study of CD8 T cells in Susac syndrome. RNA totalling roughly 0.5 to 1 ug underwent reverse transcription with random hexamers. Via MiXCR, TCRdb re-called the immunoSEQ multiplex PCR reads, giving one row per CDR3 protein. The sample carries tens of thousands of distinct CDR3 sequences, under 96% recorded once. The sample taken for sequencing was CD4+ T cells from PBMCs. The receptors were sampled from a human donor with multiple sclerosis.

This clonotype came up a few times. The rearrangement joins TRBV28 to TRBJ1-2; the D gene is possibly TRBD1 (5 bases). This CDR3 region has 12 residues. Germline lookup yields CDR1 MDHEN and CDR2 SYDVKM. V was trimmed by 2 bases and J by 5 bases, leaving 6 bases between them. DNA of the CDR3: TGTGCCAGCAGTTTAGGGGGTTATGGCTACACCTTC. Translating gives CASSLGGYGYTF.

This rearrangement joins TRBV2 to TRBJ2-3; 11 bases agree with TRBD2. J lost 4 bases, V lost 6 bases, and 6 bases had no gene match. The CDR3 contains 15 residues. Germline lookup yields CDR1 SNHLY and CDR2 FYNNEI. The CDR3 loop is CASRALAGGADTQYF. CDR3 nucleotide sequence: TGTGCCAGCAGGGCTCTAGCGGGGGGTGCAGATACGCAGTATTTT.

The V gene is TRBV18, the J gene TRBJ1-5; maybe TRBD1 (6 bases). The CDR3 contains 14 residues. CDR1 and CDR2 (germline): KGHSH, LQKENI. The V end lost 2 bases, the J end lost 6 bases, and 11 bases lay between the germline ends. The CDR3 here is CASSPGGRSQPQHF. The CDR3 nucleotides are TGTGCCAGCTCACCAGGGGGCAGGAGTCAGCCCCAGCATTTT.

The rearrangement uses TRBV12-3 or TRBV12-4 and TRBJ2-1, with 12 bases lining up with TRBD1. CDR3 length: 15 residues. J was trimmed by 8 bases and V by 7 bases; bases with no gene match: 9. CDR3 in DNA: TGTGCCAGCAAACTGGGACAGGGGGCATTCGATGAGCAGTTCTTC. Protein sequence: CASKLGQGAFDEQFF.